This T cell receptor beta chain was recovered during a study of T cell changes during pregnancy in multiple sclerosis. V shed 8 bases and J shed 0 bases, with 11 bases lying between them. The CDR3 length is 14 residues. Germline loops: CDR1 MNHNS, CDR2 SASEGT. Produced via immunoSEQ multiplex PCR; TCRdb's table is partial and in-frame only. The sample lists around 42,000 clones, approximately 90% occurring once. The chain has TRBV6-1 and TRBJ1-3, with a possible D match to TRBD1 (5 bases). The TCR sequence derives from a female donor with multiple sclerosis, enrolled in a pregnancy study. Sequenced here: CD4+ T cells from peripheral blood mononuclear cells, sampled before pregnancy. The chain's CDR3 is CASGRGSSGNTIYF. As DNA, the CDR3 is TGTGCCAGCGGACGGGGGAGCTCTGGAAACACCATATATTTT.